The TCR beta chain described here comes from a study of T cell responses to AZD1222 COVID-19 vaccine. Study-level information: Second-dose intervals of approximately 4 or approximately 12 weeks were pooled.

Method: immunoSEQ multiplex PCR; TCRdb's copy keeps in-frame clones and lacks some. The sample has over 120,000 clones; roughly nine tenths are singletons. As for this clone: Its antigen is unknown.

Notes on the study in general: Among vaccine-associated CD4 TCRs, coverage spanned spike, with dominance at 160-218 and 743-854.

The V and J ends lost 1 base and 5 bases, in that order; junction bases with no gene match: 1. Germline CDR1 reads LNHNV; CDR2 reads YYDKDF (reference sequence). The CDR3 consists of 13 residues. This TCR derives from an adult in good health. Specimen: peripheral blood, collected on day 0 of AZD1222 vaccination. The chain employs TRBV15 and TRBJ1-2, with 7 bases lining up with TRBD1. The CDR3 protein is CATSRGGQYGYTF. DNA for the CDR3: TGTGCCACCAGCAGAGGGGGACAGTATGGCTACACCTTC. The full variable domain, its missing parts supplied by reference TRBV15 and TRBJ1-2, is DAMVIQNPRYQVTQFGKPVTLSCSQTLNHNVMYWYQQKSSQAPKLLFHYYDKDFNNEADTPDNFQSRRPNTSFCFLDIRSPGLGDTAMYLCATSRGGQYGYTFGSGTRLTVV.